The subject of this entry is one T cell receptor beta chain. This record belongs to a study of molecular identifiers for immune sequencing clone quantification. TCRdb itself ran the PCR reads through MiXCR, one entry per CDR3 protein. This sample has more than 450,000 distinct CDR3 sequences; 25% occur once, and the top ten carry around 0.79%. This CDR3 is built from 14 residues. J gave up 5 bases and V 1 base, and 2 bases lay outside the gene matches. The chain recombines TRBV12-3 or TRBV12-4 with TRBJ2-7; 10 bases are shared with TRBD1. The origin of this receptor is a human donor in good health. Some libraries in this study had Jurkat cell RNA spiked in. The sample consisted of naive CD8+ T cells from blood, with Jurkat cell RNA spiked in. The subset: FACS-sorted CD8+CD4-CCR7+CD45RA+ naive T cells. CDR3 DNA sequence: TGTGCCAGCAGTTTAGGGACAGGGGGAAACGAGCAGTACTTC. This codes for CASSLGTGGNEQYF.